One and the same sample provided the 8 T cell receptor beta chains below, sequenced in a study of OX40 agonist ivuxolimab in advanced cancers. The protocol was immunoSEQ multiplex PCR, while the TCRdb copy is restricted to in-frame clones and leaves out a portion. In the table there are fewer than 35,000 clones, 60% to 85% of which are singletons. The sequences come from CD4+ or CD8+ T cells sorted from blood, collected in a trial of the OX40 agonist ivuxolimab. Source of these receptors: an adult with an advanced solid tumor such as melanoma, head and neck, liver or kidney cancer.

This clone has only a few counts. The rearrangement joins TRBV11-3 to TRBJ2-3, with D perhaps TRBD1 (6 bases). The CDR3 loop spans 15 amino acids. Germline CDR1 reads SGHNT; CDR2 reads YENEEA. Trimming shortened V by 2 bases and J by 3 bases, and 12 bases separated the two germline ends. CDR3 loop: CASSLWGQGTDTQYF. The CDR3 DNA sequence: TGTGCCAGCAGCTTATGGGGGCAGGGGACAGATACGCAGTATTTT. The entire variable domain, with the rest obtained from reference TRBV11-3 and TRBJ2-3, is as follows: EAGVVQSPRYKIIEKKQPVAFWCNPISGHNTLYWYLQNLGQGPELLIRYENEEAVDDSQLPKDRFSAERLKGVDSTLKIQPAELGDSAVYLCASSLWGQGTDTQYFGPGTRLTVL.

The chain uses TRBV28 and TRBJ2-1; D might be TRBD1 or TRBD2, each matching 6 bases. This CDR3 region has 17 residues. Germline CDR1 MDHEN, CDR2 SYDVKM. V lost 4 bases to trimming and J lost 1 base, with 17 bases between them. The DNA for the CDR3 is TGTGCCAGCAGTTCGTACAGGGTAGGGGGGTCCTACAATGAGCAGTTCTTC. Its protein is CASSSYRVGGSYNEQFF.

The chain recombines TRBV6-1 with TRBJ1-5; no definite D call. CDR3 length equals 13 residues. The ends were cut back, 1 base at V and 9 bases at J, with 10 bases in the middle. Germline values: CDR1 MNHNS, CDR2 SASEGT. CDR3 nucleotides: TGTGCCAGCAGTGAAGAAGGCGGACGGCCCCAGCATTTT. Its protein is CASSEEGGRPQHF.

This chain uses TRBV28 with TRBJ1-4; TRBD1 matches 7 bases. This CDR3 is built from 15 residues. Germline-derived CDR1 and CDR2 are MDHEN and SYDVKM. V shed 5 bases and J 8 bases; nucleotides not matched to a gene: 11. The CDR3 region has the DNA TGTGCCAGCAGTCCACGGACAGGTTTCGGGGAAAAACTGTTTTTT. Its protein is CASSPRTGFGEKLFF.

This sequence joins TRBV6-5 and TRBJ2-1, with D possibly TRBD2 on 6 matching bases. This CDR3 is 15 amino acids long. Trimming stripped 8 bases from V and 9 bases from J, with 23 bases between. CDR1 is MNHEY and CDR2 is SVGAGI in the germline V gene. The CDR3 coding sequence is TGTGCCAGCGGAGACCGGGACTCCCTTCGCAGTGAGCAGTTCTTC. Protein sequence: CASGDRDSLRSEQFF.

The chain recombines TRBV11-2 with TRBJ1-6; 8 positions agree with TRBD1. The CDR3 is made up of 15 amino acids. J gave up 7 bases and V 5 bases, and 7 bases lay outside the gene matches. Germline V gene lookup returns CDR1 SGHAT and CDR2 FQNNGV. CDR3 sequence: CASSGGTGGNSPLHF. Written as DNA, the CDR3 is TGTGCCAGCAGCGGCGGGACAGGAGGGAATTCACCCCTCCACTTT. The full variable domain, its missing parts supplied by reference TRBV11-2 and TRBJ1-6, is EAGVAQSPRYKIIEKRQSVAFWCNPISGHATLYWYQQILGQGPKLLIQFQNNGVVDDSQLPKDRFSAERLKGVDSTLKIQPAKLEDSAVYLCASSGGTGGNSPLHFGNGTRLTVT.

This chain joins TRBV11-2 and TRBJ1-1; D is ambiguous. This CDR3 spans 16 amino acids. Deletions cut 1 base from V and 0 bases from J, with 12 bases between. CDR1 is SGHAT, CDR2 FQNNGV, per germline. CDR3 nucleotides: TGTGCCAGCAGCTTAGGTCGGGCAGCAATGAACACTGAAGCTTTCTTT. This sequence encodes CASSLGRAAMNTEAFF. Full variable domain (outside the CDR3, taken from reference TRBV11-2 and TRBJ1-1): EAGVAQSPRYKIIEKRQSVAFWCNPISGHATLYWYQQILGQGPKLLIQFQNNGVVDDSQLPKDRFSAERLKGVDSTLKIQPAKLEDSAVYLCASSLGRAAMNTEAFFGQGTRLTVV.

The chain has TRBV5-5 and TRBJ2-5; the match to TRBD2 covers 15 bases. The CDR3 consists of 17 residues. Germline loops: CDR1 SGHKS, CDR2 YYEKEE (reference sequence). V lost 4 bases and J lost 0; bases outside the gene matches: 4. CDR3 in DNA: TGTGCCAGCAGCCCCGGGACTAGCGGGGGGTACCAAGAGACCCAGTACTTC. Encoded protein: CASSPGTSGGYQETQYF.